The present T cell receptor beta chain was sequenced within a study of blood T cell repertoires in COVID-19. TCRdb's table, derived via immunoSEQ multiplex PCR, lists solely in-frame clones and lacks some. The repertoire holds hundreds of thousands of clones, just under 90% seen once, with around 4% in the top ten. Trimming stripped 3 bases from V and 8 bases from J, with 11 bases between. Germline V gives CDR1 GTSNPN, CDR2 SVGIG (reference sequence). This CDR3 comprises 13 residues. Sequencing was done on a sample of PBMCs or T cells enriched from blood (not recorded which). The rearrangement joins TRBV30 to TRBJ1-6; D may be TRBD1 (6 bases). This TCR came from a woman aged 25 to 39 with acute COVID-19. The CDR3 DNA sequence: TGTGCCTGGAGAAGGGGGTGGGATTCACCCCTCCACTTT. Its translation is CAWRRGWDSPLHF.